A selection of T cell receptor beta chains follows, all from one sample in a study of cytomegalovirus exposure and HLA in healthy donors. Sequencing was performed with immunoSEQ multiplex PCR; in TCRdb, only in-frame clones are kept and a portion is missing. The data contain 120,000 or so clones, approximately 83% of them singletons. Sequenced: PBMCs. The receptor source for this set is a woman between 35 and 50 years old in good health and CMV-seropositive. Both conserved end residues are part of each CDR3. A D gene is named only where the DNA matches it firmly. Size tells how often a clone was seen (once, few, many) or the class of an expanded clone, and some rows leave it out.

v_call	clone_size	d_call	j_call	cdr3_nt	cdr3_aa
TRBV4-3	-	TRBD2	TRBJ2-3	TGCGCCAGCAGCCAAGATGGGTTCCCGGGAGGAGATACGCAGTATTTT	CASSQDGFPGGDTQYF
TRBV5-1	-	-	TRBJ2-1	TGCGCCAGCACCCCTCTAGCTGATGAGCAGTTCTTC	CASTPLADEQFF
TRBV28	-	-	TRBJ1-1	TGTGCCAGCAGCTCACCGGGACTAAAAGCTTTCTTT	CASSSPGLKAFF
TRBV5-1	-	TRBD1	TRBJ1-1	TGCGCCAGCAGCTTGGGGACAGGGACTGAAGCTTTCTTT	CASSLGTGTEAFF
TRBV19	few	-	TRBJ2-6	TGTGCCAGTAGTATCCCTGTCTCTGGGGCCAACGTCCTGACTTTC	CASSIPVSGANVLTF
TRBV4-1	-	-	TRBJ2-3	TGCGCCAGCAGCCAAGATCCGGTCCCAGATACGCAGTATTTT	CASSQDPVPDTQYF
TRBV29-1	-	TRBD2	TRBJ2-2	TGCAGCGTTGAAAGATGGCTAGCGGGAGGCACGACTGGGGAGCTGTTTTTT	CSVERWLAGGTTGELFF
TRBV4-3	few	-	TRBJ1-6	TGCGCCAGCAGCCAAAGCAGGGTGAGCTCCTATAATTCACCCCTCCACTTT	CASSQSRVSSYNSPLHF
TRBV11-2	-	TRBD2	TRBJ2-3	TGTGCCAGCAGCCCCGGGACTACACATGGAGATACGCAGTATTTT	CASSPGTTHGDTQYF
TRBV6-5	-	-	TRBJ1-1	TGTGCCAGCTCGCCGGTCGGGAACACTGAAGCTTTCTTT	CASSPVGNTEAFF
TRBV5-6	few	-	TRBJ1-2	TGTGCCAGCAGAGAACAGGGTACTCTTTATGGCTACACCTTC	CASREQGTLYGYTF
TRBV18	-	TRBD1	TRBJ1-2	TGTGCCAGCTCACAGCCGGGACAGGGGACCCCGCTGCCTCACTTC	CASSQPGQGTPLPHF
TRBV5-1	-	TRBD1	TRBJ2-3	TGCGCCAGCAGCCCACCGGGACAGGCCACAGATACGCAGTATTTT	CASSPPGQATDTQYF
TRBV9	few	-	TRBJ2-7	TGTGCCAGCAGCGTAGGGGCAGACCACGAGCAGTACTTC	CASSVGADHEQYF
TRBV7-8	-	TRBD1	TRBJ1-1	TGTGCCAGCAGCTTAGCCGGGACAGGGATGGCTTTCTTT	CASSLAGTGMAFF
TRBV2	-	-	TRBJ1-1	TGTGCCAGCAGTGGAGAGATCCTTGAAGCTTTCTTT	CASSGEILEAFF
TRBV7-4	-	TRBD1	TRBJ1-4	TGTGCCAGCAGCTTCTCACACCGGGACAGGGGACATGAAAAACTGTTTTTT	CASSFSHRDRGHEKLFF
TRBV6-5	-	-	TRBJ2-1	TGTGCCAGCAGCCCTTCTTCGGATGAGCAGTTCTTC	CASSPSSDEQFF
TRBV9	-	-	TRBJ1-1	TGTGCCAGCAGCTCTCAATCGAACGGTGAAGCTTTCTTT	CASSSQSNGEAFF
TRBV11-2	-	TRBD1	TRBJ1-5	TGTGCCAGCAGCTCCGGGACAGGGTTGCAGCCCCAGCATTTT	CASSSGTGLQPQHF
TRBV30	-	-	TRBJ2-5	TGTGCCTGGAGTGTAGGGGGGACCCAGTACTTC	CAWSVGGTQYF
TRBV29-1	-	TRBD1	TRBJ2-7	TGCAGCGCCCTTGTGACAGGGGGCATGGACGAGCAGTACTTC	CSALVTGGMDEQYF
TRBV5-7	-	TRBD1	TRBJ2-3	TGTGCCAGCAGCTTTGGGACAGGGGTGGATACGCAGTATTTT	CASSFGTGVDTQYF
TRBV29-1	once	TRBD2	TRBJ2-1	TGCAGCGCTAGGACTAGCGGGAGACCTAGCTCCTACAATGAGCAGTTCTTC	CSARTSGRPSSYNEQFF
TRBV10-2	-	-	TRBJ1-4	TGCGCCAGCAAATCGAATATGGCGGATGAAAAACTGTTTTTT	CASKSNMADEKLFF
TRBV2	few	-	TRBJ2-3	TGTGCCAGCACCGAGAGGGAAACTACTAGCACAGATACGCAGTATTTT	CASTERETTSTDTQYF
TRBV14	-	TRBD2	TRBJ2-3	TGTGCCAGCAGCCTCCGACTAGCGGATAGCACAGATACGCAGTATTTT	CASSLRLADSTDTQYF
TRBV19	-	TRBD2	TRBJ2-1	TGTGCGGGAGGGAATGAGCAGTTCTTC	CAGGNEQFF
TRBV9	-	-	TRBJ1-2	TGTGCCAGCAGCGTAGCTTGGGGCAGTGGAGAAGGCTACACCTTC	CASSVAWGSGEGYTF
TRBV6-5	-	TRBD2	TRBJ2-3	TGTGCCACCGAAGCGGGAACTAGCACAGATACGCAGTATTTT	CATEAGTSTDTQYF
TRBV18	-	-	TRBJ2-6	TGTGCCAGCTCACCACGTCAGGGGTCAGGGGCCAACGTCCTGACTTTC	CASSPRQGSGANVLTF
TRBV6-5	-	TRBD1	TRBJ1-3	TGTGCCAGCAGGACAGGGATCGCTGGAAACACCATATATTTT	CASRTGIAGNTIYF
TRBV7-2	-	TRBD2	TRBJ2-1	TGTGCCAGCAGCTTAGCCCGGGGGGGTTTCGGGGAGCAGTTCTTC	CASSLARGGFGEQFF
TRBV12-5	once	TRBD2	TRBJ2-1	TGTGCTAGTGGTCGAAGGACTAGCAGTCTCTCCCCCGAAGAGCAGTTCTTC	CASGRRTSSLSPEEQFF
TRBV11-2	-	TRBD2	TRBJ2-1	TGTGTCAGCAGCTTAGATGGGTTTTGGGGGGAGGGCCGAGATGAGCAGTTCTTC	CVSSLDGFWGEGRDEQFF
TRBV2	few	TRBD2	TRBJ2-5	TGTGCCAGCCGAGGAGGGGGGCGGGAGGCCAACAGAGAGACCCAGTACTTC	CASRGGGREANRETQYF
TRBV19	-	-	TRBJ2-7	TGTGCCAGTAGTCTACCGCCCTCCTACGAGCAGTACTTC	CASSLPPSYEQYF
TRBV27	-	-	TRBJ2-1	TGTGCCAGCCTGAGCTCCTACAATGAGCAGTTCTTC	CASLSSYNEQFF
TRBV25-1	once	TRBD1	TRBJ2-3	TGTGCCAGCAGTGGGGGACAGGGGAGTCCAGATACGCAGTATTTT	CASSGGQGSPDTQYF
TRBV4-2	-	-	TRBJ2-2	TGTGCCAGCGGCCAAGCGGGACAGATGCCCGCCGGGGAGCTGTTTTTT	CASGQAGQMPAGELFF
TRBV7-8	-	-	TRBJ1-2	TGTGCCAGCAGCTTAGGGCCAGATCCTAACTATGGCTACACCTTC	CASSLGPDPNYGYTF
TRBV13	-	-	TRBJ2-6	TGTGCCAGCAGCTTCCTGGGGGCCAACGTCCTGACTTTC	CASSFLGANVLTF
TRBV10-1	-	TRBD2	TRBJ2-1	TGCGCCAGCAGTGAGTCTGGACTAGCGGGAGTTTATGAGCAGTTCTTC	CASSESGLAGVYEQFF
TRBV27	-	-	TRBJ1-1	TGTGCCAGCGGGTACAGGGTAGGGAACACTGAAGCTTTCTTT	CASGYRVGNTEAFF
TRBV27	once	-	TRBJ2-5	TGTGCCAGCAGTTTGAGGTTCGGGGGAGTGTTAGAGACCCAGTACTTC	CASSLRFGGVLETQYF
TRBV6-5	-	TRBD1	TRBJ1-5	TGTGCCAGCAGTTCGGGACAGGGAAACCAGCCCCAGCATTTT	CASSSGQGNQPQHF
TRBV7-6	-	TRBD1	TRBJ1-1	TGTGCCAGCAGCTCAGGGGGGAACACTGAAGCTTTCTTT	CASSSGGNTEAFF
TRBV2	-	-	TRBJ1-6	TGTGCCAGCAGTGAAGCGGCAAGGACTGTCCACTTT	CASSEAARTVHF
TRBV5-4	-	TRBD1	TRBJ1-2	TGTGCCAGCAGCCCGGACAGGAACTATGGCTACACCTTC	CASSPDRNYGYTF
TRBV27	-	TRBD2	TRBJ2-3	TGTGCCAGCAGTTTAAGGACTAGCGGGAGTACGCAGTATTTT	CASSLRTSGSTQYF
TRBV6-5	-	-	TRBJ2-7	TGTGCCAGCAGTTACGGTGCCGGAGACGAGCAGTACTTC	CASSYGAGDEQYF
TRBV5-1	-	TRBD1	TRBJ2-1	TGCGCCAGCAGCCTGGACAGGGCTAACAATGAGCAGTTCTTC	CASSLDRANNEQFF